This TCR beta chain originates from a study of regulatory T cells in long-lasting Graves disease. Investigators prepared the TCR beta libraries by applying iRepertoire HTBI primers and Arm-PCR of CDR3 regions. TCRdb passed the multiplex PCR reads through MiXCR, listing each CDR3 protein once. This sample yields around 340,000 distinct CDR3 sequences, of which 15% to 20% are seen a single time; just under 30% belongs to the top ten. Turning to this clonotype: This likely traces to a read error, being one base from a far larger clone.

Noted time point: persistent/refractory GD, antithyroid drugs over 5 years with positive TRAb. The TCR library used RNA extracted from PBMCs. Graves' disease diagnosis followed American Thyroid Association guidelines. V was cut by 6 bases and J by 5 bases, with 20 bases left in between. CDR1 and CDR2 from the germline V gene are SGHVS and FNYEAQ. The CDR3 length is 15 residues. The receptor was isolated from a female donor with Graves disease. Material: peripheral blood mononuclear cells (PBMCs), obtained when the disease was refractory, from a patient treated with antithyroid drugs. This sequence joins TRBV7-6 and TRBJ2-7; a weak D match, TRBD2 (6 bases). The CDR3 loop reads CASSLMGGAVDEQYF. In nucleotides, the CDR3 is TGTGCCAGCAGTTTAATGGGGGGAGCAGTAGACGAGCAGTACTTC.